This T cell receptor (beta chain) is drawn from a study of PD-L1 blockade in urothelial cancer. V lost 4 bases, J lost 4 bases, and 16 bases lay in between. This CDR3 has 14 residues. Germline values: CDR1 GTSNPN, CDR2 SVGIG (reference sequence). The repertoire was sequenced with immunoSEQ multiplex PCR; TCRdb's copy has only in-frame clones and lacks some. The sample comprises about 88,000 clones, approximately 90% of which are singletons, and roughly 10% rests with the top ten. This TCR came from a man aged 55-75 years with urothelial cancer. The starting material was PBMCs, obtained around atezolizumab (anti-PD-L1) treatment. The V call is TRBV30, the J call TRBJ1-1; D not certain. The CDR3 region has the DNA TGTGCCTGGAAAGGTCTCGGCTCGGGCACTGAAGCTTTCTTT. Encoded protein: CAWKGLGSGTEAFF.